The entry below gives a single T cell receptor (beta chain) sequence along with its context. What this receptor recognizes is not known. No much larger clonotype is one base removed from it; base qualities were not supplied. The CDR3 starts with the cysteine, ends with the phenylalanine, and has 17 residues. Of the read, only the CDR3 DNA is kept; its 51 bases are in frame from base 1. V is clipped by 0 bases and J by 6 bases, and the sequence between their germline boundaries is 22 bases long. CDR1 and CDR2, looked up from the germline V gene, are SQVTM and ANQGSEA. RNA was extracted using the RNeasy kit, and about 0.5 to 1 ug of the RNA was reverse transcribed with random hexamers. The immunoSEQ multiplex PCR assay, covering 54 Vbeta and 13 Jbeta segments, was used to amplify TCR beta CDR3 regions. PCR amplification bias was corrected using a synthetic template baseline for primer optimization and computational correction. On the authors' methods: Reads were assigned to V, D and J genes according to IMGT and analyzed in immunoSEQ Analyzer, with only productive sequences retained. Clonality was calculated as one minus the Shannon entropy normalized by log2 of the number of productive unique sequences. Public and private clones were assessed among the 100 most prevalent clones of each patient and control. Susac-specific clones were defined as absent from healthy and MS cohorts, over a thousand published viral clones and other ImmuneACCESS disease sequences. The public sequencing data were trimmed at Q25 with fastp and processed into clonotypes with MiXCR by TCRdb, which kept only in-frame beta chains. Rows matching on CDR3 protein sequence are summarized as one entry with the most common DNA and genes. These V and J calls originate from TCRdb's pipeline instead of the authors' own analysis. For this sample there are around 190,000 distinct CDR3 sequences; about 95% appear just once. The ten largest account for 0.1% of the sample.

These data come from a study of CD8 T cells in Susac syndrome (dated by TCRdb to about 2019). About the investigation overall: Repertoire sequencing was used to test whether CD8+ T cell activation and differentiation in Susac syndrome was antigen driven.

High-throughput TCR beta sequencing profiled peripheral blood CD8+ and CD4+ T cells from healthy donors, Susac syndrome patients and multiple sclerosis patients. Healthy donors were included as age- and sex-matched controls. Bulk CD8+ and CD4+ T cells were purified magnetically by negative isolation, whereas CD8+ TEMRA cells were enriched by FACS. Blood was collected in EDTA tubes and processed within 24 hours, with PBMCs isolated through density gradient centrifugation. PBMCs intended for TCR sequencing were cryopreserved in liquid nitrogen and were subsequently thawed in a 37 degrees C water bath. The sorted or isolated CD4+, CD8+ and CD8+ TEMRA cells had a purity of 90% or higher. The paper's findings and limits, for the study overall: The study acknowledged that relatively few individuals were included in the TCR sequencing and HLA analysis.

The sample comprised CD4+ T cells from PBMCs. The V and J genes are TRBV29-1 and TRBJ2-3; the D gene is perhaps TRBD1, from 7 matching bases. The TCR originated in a human donor in good health. The DNA sequence is as follows: TGCAGCGTTGAAGAGACGGGGGTCGCAGGGGGGTTGGATACGCAGTATTTT. This is translated as CSVEETGVAGGLDTQYF.